The 22 T cell receptor beta chains in this list originate from one sample, sequenced in a study of blood T cell repertoires in COVID-19. Some clones are missing from TCRdb's copy, which holds only in-frame ones; the method was immunoSEQ multiplex PCR. The sample contains about 380,000 clones, roughly 90% of which appear only once. Sequences were obtained from peripheral blood. The source is a man aged 40-50 years with acute or convalescent COVID-19.

V is TRBV27 and J is TRBJ2-3; 14 bases align to TRBD2. V dropped 7 bases and J dropped 2; count of bases not matched to a gene: 5. CDR3 length equals 16 residues. Per the germline V gene, CDR1 is MNHEY and CDR2 is SMNVEV (reference sequence). CDR3 residues: CASTAGLAGATDTQYF. CDR3 nucleotide sequence: TGTGCCAGCACCGCGGGACTAGCGGGAGCCACAGATACGCAGTATTTT.

The chain uses TRBV5-6 and TRBJ1-2; no firm D call. V was clipped by 4 bases and J by 8 bases, with 27 bases between them. The V gene's germline CDR1 is SGHDT and CDR2 YYEEEE. CDR3 size: 17 residues. CDR3 in amino acids: CASSLRQEIFVKMGYTF. The DNA for the CDR3 is TGTGCCAGCAGCCTAAGACAAGAAATATTTGTTAAGATGGGCTACACCTTC.

The chain is built from TRBV4-1 and TRBJ1-2; a possible D gene is TRBD1 (6 bases). Trimming removed 2 bases from V and 4 bases from J, with 17 bases in between. The CDR3 is 16 amino acids. Germline loops: CDR1 MGHRA, CDR2 YSYEKL. The CDR3 region is CASSQKPGQTSYGYTF. The CDR3, as DNA: TGCGCCAGCAGCCAAAAACCCGGACAGACGAGCTATGGCTACACCTTC.

The chain carries TRBV11-3 and TRBJ2-3; 9 nucleotides agree with TRBD1. The CDR3 has 15 residues. V gave up 5 bases and J gave up 2 bases; unmatched junction bases: 5. Germline values: CDR1 SGHNT, CDR2 YENEEA. The CDR3 DNA sequence: TGTGCCAGCAGCCACGGGGACAGGGCCACAGATACGCAGTATTTT. The encoded protein is CASSHGDRATDTQYF.

The CDR3 protein is CASSLSQGAVSQETQYF. The CDR3 DNA reads TGTGCCAGCAGTTTATCACAGGGGGCGGTCTCACAAGAGACCCAGTACTTC. V is TRBV28 and J is TRBJ2-5; 9 bases map to TRBD1. Germline V CDR1 and CDR2: MDHEN, SYDVKM. The CDR3 totals 17 residues. The junction had 8 bases not matched to a gene; V was cut back by 1 base and J by 2 bases.

The chain employs TRBV10-3 and TRBJ2-2; 8 bases fit TRBD1. The CDR3 has 16 residues. CDR1 is ENHRY and CDR2 is SYGVKD in the germline V gene. V lost 3 bases to trimming and J lost 4 bases; unmatched junction nucleotides: 7. DNA for the CDR3: TGTGCCATCAGTGAATCGACAGGGGTAGTCACCGGGGAGCTGTTTTTT. Translated: CAISESTGVVTGELFF.

CDR3 residues: CASSVGHQNSPLHF. The CDR3 DNA is TGTGCCAGCAGCGTGGGACACCAAAATTCACCCCTCCACTTT. The rearrangement joins TRBV7-9 to TRBJ1-6; tentative D call: TRBD1 (6 bases). In germline, CDR1 is SEHNR, CDR2 FQNEAQ (reference sequence). CDR3 length equals 14 residues. Trimming removed 5 bases from V and 7 bases from J, with 12 bases in between. The full variable domain, with the rest looked up from reference TRBV7-9 and TRBJ1-6, is DTGVSQNPRHKITKRGQNVTFRCDPISEHNRLYWYRQTLGQGPEFLTYFQNEAQLEKSRLLSDRFSAERPKGSFSTLEIQRTEQGDSAMYLCASSVGHQNSPLHFGNGTRLTVT.

DNA for the CDR3: TGCGCCAGCAGCCAAGTATCGGAGGTCACTGAAGCTTTCTTT. Translated, it gives CASSQVSEVTEAFF. The rearrangement links TRBV4-1 to TRBJ1-1, with D unresolved. V was shortened by 1 base and J by 4 bases, with 10 bases between the two germline ends. Germline CDR1 is MGHRA and CDR2 is YSYEKL. This CDR3 region has 14 residues.

The chain uses TRBV28 and TRBJ1-4; TRBD1 is a possible D gene (6 bases). The germline V and J ends were trimmed by 2 bases and 3 bases, with 10 bases remaining between them. Germline lookup yields CDR1 MDHEN and CDR2 SYDVKM. CDR3 length equals 15 residues. Written as DNA, the CDR3 is TGTGCCAGCAGTTTAGACGGACAGTCTAATGAAAAACTGTTTTTT. It codes for CASSLDGQSNEKLFF.

This chain connects TRBV18 to TRBJ1-5; 9 bases are a match to TRBD1. Losses at the gene ends were 4 bases for V and 9 bases for J; bases not matched to a gene: 7. Germline V gene lookup returns CDR1 KGHSH and CDR2 LQKENI. This CDR3 spans 14 amino acids. The CDR3 DNA follows: TGTGCCAGCTCACTAGGGACAGGGATGATGCCCCAGCATTTT. It codes for CASSLGTGMMPQHF. Full variable domain (remainder filled in from reference TRBV18 and TRBJ1-5): NAGVMQNPRHLVRRRGQEARLRCSPMKGHSHVYWYRQLPEEGLKFMVYLQKENIIDESGMPKERFSAEFPKEGPSILRIQQVVRGDSAAYFCASSLGTGMMPQHFGDGTRLSIL.

The chain is built from TRBV11-2 and TRBJ2-5; D possibly corresponds to TRBD1 (5 bases). V gave up 1 base and J gave up 2 bases, with 14 bases separating them. Per germline, CDR1 SGHAT and CDR2 FQNNGV. CDR3 length: 16 amino acids. This chain's CDR3 is CASSLGSLGLQETQYF. The CDR3 DNA follows: TGTGCCAGCAGCTTAGGCTCCTTGGGGCTTCAAGAGACCCAGTACTTC.

This chain links TRBV2 with TRBJ1-2; tentative D call: TRBD1 (6 bases). The germline V gene encodes CDR1 SNHLY and CDR2 FYNNEI. Trimming left V 6 bases short and J 4 bases short, with 15 bases between. This CDR3 comprises 14 residues. CDR3 sequence reads: CASRKTQDSYGYTF. CDR3 nucleotide sequence: TGTGCCAGCAGGAAAACCCAGGACAGCTATGGCTACACCTTC.

The chain couples TRBV5-5 to TRBJ1-1; 10 bases agree with TRBD1. Unmatched junction bases numbered 8, after V lost 2 bases and J lost 4 bases. This CDR3 contains 16 residues. Germline V CDR1 and CDR2: SGHKS, YYEKEE (reference sequence). In DNA form, the CDR3 reads TGTGCCAGCAGCTTCCAACCGGGACAGGGGACCACTGAAGCTTTCTTT. It is translated as CASSFQPGQGTTEAFF.

A single count supports this clone. The rearrangement uses TRBV19 and TRBJ2-1; TRBD2 aligns across 7 bases. The CDR3 is 16 amino acids. CDR1 is LNHDA, CDR2 SQIVND, per germline (reference sequence). V dropped 10 bases and J dropped 4; count of bases not matched to a gene: 16. Here the CDR3 reads CATVGTRGTTYNEQFF. The CDR3 bases are TGTGCCACCGTGGGGACGCGGGGGACTACTTACAATGAGCAGTTCTTC.

The CDR3 protein is CASSLSGTAYNSPLHF. The CDR3 DNA sequence: TGTGCCAGCAGTCTATCCGGGACAGCCTATAATTCACCCCTCCACTTT. The chain links TRBV14 to TRBJ1-6; 7 bases map to TRBD1. Germline CDR1 and CDR2: SGHDN and FVKESK. V was pared by 6 bases and J by 2 bases, with 7 bases of the junction left unmatched. The CDR3 contains 16 residues. Full variable domain (missing parts from reference TRBV14 and TRBJ1-6): EAGVTQFPSHSVIEKGQTVTLRCDPISGHDNLYWYRRVMGKEIKFLLHFVKESKQDESGMPNNRFLAERTGGTYSTLKVQPAELEDSGVYFCASSLSGTAYNSPLHFGNGTRLTVT.

The chain employs TRBV27 and TRBJ2-5, with D hard to call. This CDR3 spans 13 amino acids. Germline V lookup: CDR1 MNHEY, CDR2 SMNVEV (reference sequence). Trimming shortened V by 5 bases and J by 5 bases, and 12 bases separated the two germline ends. Here the CDR3 reads CASSNFDGETQYF. The CDR3, as DNA: TGTGCCAGCAGTAATTTTGACGGGGAGACCCAGTACTTC.

The chain combines TRBV7-8 with TRBJ2-5; 11 bases agree with TRBD2. CDR1 is SGHVS, CDR2 FQNEAQ, per germline. The CDR3 loop spans 15 amino acids. J gave up 4 bases and V 5 bases, and 6 bases lay outside the gene matches. Written as DNA, the CDR3 is TGTGCCAGCAGCCCAAGACTAGCGGGGATAGAGACCCAGTACTTC. It yields the protein CASSPRLAGIETQYF. Full variable domain (remainder filled in from reference TRBV7-8 and TRBJ2-5): GAGVSQSPRYKVAKRGQDVALRCDPISGHVSLFWYQQALGQGPEFLTYFQNEAQLDKSGLPSDRFFAERPEGSVSTLKIQRTQQEDSAVYLCASSPRLAGIETQYFGPGTRLLVL.

This clone has a handful of counts. The chain has TRBV12-3 or TRBV12-4 and TRBJ2-7, with a tentative D call TRBD1 (6 bases). This CDR3 region has 13 residues. V lost 8 bases to trimming and J lost 2 bases, with 13 bases between them. CDR3 sequence (DNA): TGTGCCAGCTCAGGGGCAGGGACCTACGAGCAGTACTTC. It specifies CASSGAGTYEQYF.

This sequence joins TRBV19 and TRBJ1-1; D possibly corresponds to TRBD1 (5 bases). The V gene's germline CDR1 is LNHDA and CDR2 SQIVND (reference sequence). This CDR3 comprises 13 residues. Between the trimmed V and J ends, which lost 9 bases and 0 bases, there was a span of 11 bases. The CDR3 here is CASTMTVNTEAFF. Here the CDR3 DNA reads TGTGCCAGCACGATGACAGTGAACACTGAAGCTTTCTTT.

The chain couples TRBV28 to TRBJ1-1; TRBD1 matches at 8 bases. V lost 2 bases to trimming and J lost 14 bases; unmatched junction nucleotides: 13. Germline values: CDR1 MDHEN, CDR2 SYDVKM. The CDR3 runs 14 residues. CDR3 residues: CASSLRGTGLRGFF. The CDR3 coding sequence is TGTGCCAGCAGTTTAAGGGGGACAGGCCTACGGGGGTTCTTT.

J is TRBJ2-7 and V is TRBV15; TRBD1 agrees at 9 bases. V was pared by 0 bases and J by 3 bases, with 9 bases of the junction left unmatched. Looked up from germline, CDR1 is LNHNV and CDR2 is YYDKDF (reference sequence). The CDR3 extends over 17 amino acids. The CDR3 nucleotides are TGTGCCACCAGCAGAGATCTTGGACAGGGGTATCTCTACGAGCAGTACTTC. Amino acid sequence: CATSRDLGQGYLYEQYF.

This chain connects TRBV3-1 (or the pseudogene TRBV3-2) to TRBJ1-1, with D possibly being TRBD1 (5 bases). Trimming removed 0 bases at V and 1 base at J, with 6 bases between. CDR3 length equals 14 residues. The germline V gene has CDR1 LGHDT and CDR2 YNNKEL (reference sequence). CDR3 in amino acids: CASSQDRGNTEAFF. CDR3 nucleotides: TGTGCCAGCAGCCAAGATAGGGGGAACACTGAAGCTTTCTTT.